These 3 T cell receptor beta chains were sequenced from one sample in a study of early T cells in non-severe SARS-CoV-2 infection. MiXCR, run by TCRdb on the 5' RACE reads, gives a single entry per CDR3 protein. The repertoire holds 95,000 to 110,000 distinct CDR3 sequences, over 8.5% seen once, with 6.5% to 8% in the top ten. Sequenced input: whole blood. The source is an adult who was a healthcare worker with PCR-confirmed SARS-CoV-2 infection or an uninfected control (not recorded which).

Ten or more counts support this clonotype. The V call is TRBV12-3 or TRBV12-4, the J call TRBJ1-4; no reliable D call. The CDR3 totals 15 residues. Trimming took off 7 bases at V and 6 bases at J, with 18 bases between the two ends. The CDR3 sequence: CASTLSRVYDEKLFF. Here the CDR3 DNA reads TGTGCCAGCACCCTCTCTAGGGTCTACGATGAAAAACTGTTTTTT.

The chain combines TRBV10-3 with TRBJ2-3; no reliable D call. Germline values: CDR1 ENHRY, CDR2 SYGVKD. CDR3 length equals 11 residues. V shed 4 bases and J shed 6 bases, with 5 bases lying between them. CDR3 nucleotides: TGTGCCATCAGTGGGGGTGATACGCAGTATTTT. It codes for CAISGGDTQYF.

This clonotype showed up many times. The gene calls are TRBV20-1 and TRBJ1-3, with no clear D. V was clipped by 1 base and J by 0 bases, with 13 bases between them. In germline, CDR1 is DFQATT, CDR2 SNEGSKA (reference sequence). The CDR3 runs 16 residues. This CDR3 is CSARGGRLISGNTIYF. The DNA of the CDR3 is TGCAGTGCTAGAGGGGGTAGGCTGATCTCTGGAAACACCATATATTTT.